The 14 T cell receptor beta chains below all came from one sample that was sequenced in a study of T cells in Graves' hyperthyroidism and ophthalmopathy. The source material, RNA transcripts, was used to amplify TCR beta CDR3 regions. The study used the HTBI primer set for a first-round RT-PCR of the TCR CDR3. TCRdb independently ran MiXCR on the multiplex PCR reads; one entry per CDR3 protein. The repertoire holds about 610,000 distinct CDR3 sequences, roughly 14% seen once, with approximately 4.2% in the top ten. Source material: blood. The receptors here all came from a woman in her thirties or forties with Graves' ophthalmopathy.

This clonotype was seen at least ten times. The rearrangement links TRBV6-2 or TRBV6-3 to TRBJ2-7, with D tentatively TRBD1 or TRBD2 (5 bases each). V was pared by 2 bases and J by 3 bases, with 14 bases between. Per the germline V gene, CDR1 is MNHEY and CDR2 is SVGEGT. CDR3 length: 15 residues. In nucleotides, the CDR3 is TGTGCCAGCAGTTACGGGACGGATTATCACTACGAGCAGTACTTC. It codes for CASSYGTDYHYEQYF.

This clonotype was counted many times. The chain links TRBV6-2 or TRBV6-3 to TRBJ1-2, with 7 bases identical to TRBD1. Looked up from germline, CDR1 is MNHEY and CDR2 is SVGEGT. This CDR3 comprises 14 residues. V was clipped by 0 bases and J by 10 bases; unmatched bases: 8. The CDR3 protein is CASSYSWGQTDYTF. CDR3 nucleotide sequence: TGTGCCAGCAGTTACTCGTGGGGACAGACGGACTACACCTTC.

This clonotype was detected ten times or more. This chain connects TRBV24-1 to TRBJ2-5, with 7 bases lining up with TRBD2. The CDR3 loop spans 16 amino acids. CDR1 is KGHDR and CDR2 is SFDVKD in the germline V gene. J gave up 4 bases and V 1 base, and 8 bases lay outside the gene matches. The CDR3 sequence is CATSDFRRGRGETQYF. The CDR3, as DNA: TGTGCCACCAGTGATTTCCGGCGCGGGAGAGGAGAGACCCAGTACTTC.

The V gene is TRBV14, the J gene TRBJ2-7, with D maybe TRBD1 (6 bases). The V and J ends lost 4 bases and 2 bases respectively, with 15 bases between them. From germline, CDR1 is SGHDN and CDR2 FVKESK. The CDR3 is made up of 15 amino acids. CDR3 sequence: CASSLMTGLTYEQYF. CDR3 coding DNA: TGTGCCAGCAGCCTGATGACAGGCCTGACCTACGAGCAGTACTTC.

This clonotype has a count of ten or more. The junction departs from germline at one end; a sequencing error may be responsible. The V and J genes are TRBV7-2 and TRBJ2-7, with D possibly TRBD2 on 6 matching bases. This CDR3 has 13 amino acids. The germline V gene encodes CDR1 SGHTA and CDR2 FQGNSA. The CDR3 sequence is CASSFGLLYERYF. The CDR3 nucleotides read TGTGCCAGCAGCTTCGGACTACTCTACGAGCGGTACTTC. Variable domain in full (rest from reference TRBV7-2 and TRBJ2-7): GAGVSQSPSNKVTEKGKDVELRCDPISGHTALYWYRQSLGQGLEFLIYFQGNSAPDKSGLPSDRFSAERTGGSVSTLTIQRTQQEDSAVYLCASSFGLLYERYFGPGTRLTVT.

This clonotype was seen repeatedly, ten times or more. The chain has TRBV28 and TRBJ2-6; D remains ambiguous. The CDR3 loop spans 14 amino acids. Germline CDR1 and CDR2: MDHEN and SYDVKM. The V and J ends lost 7 bases and 1 base respectively, with 8 bases between them. CDR3 in amino acids: CASNRMSGANVLTF. The DNA of the CDR3 is TGTGCCAGCAATAGGATGTCTGGGGCCAACGTCCTGACTTTC.

This chain uses TRBV4-1 with TRBJ1-5; TRBD1 agrees at 7 bases. Germline V gene data show CDR1 as MGHRA and CDR2 as YSYEKL. This CDR3 contains 17 residues. Losses at the gene ends were 1 base for V and 7 bases for J; bases not matched to a gene: 13. In DNA form, the CDR3 reads TGCGCCAGCAGCCAAGGAGGGGGCATAGGGGGGTCCCAGCCCCAGCATTTT. It codes for CASSQGGGIGGSQPQHF.

Many counts were recorded for this clonotype. The chain has TRBV28 and TRBJ2-7; TRBD2 matches 11 bases. Trimming removed 9 bases from V and 2 bases from J; junction bases left unmatched: 6. Germline CDR1 and CDR2: MDHEN and SYDVKM. The CDR3 has 14 amino acids. In DNA form, the CDR3 reads TGTGCCAGTTACGGGACTAGCGGCCCCTACGAGCAGTACTTC. The encoded protein is CASYGTSGPYEQYF. Full variable domain (remainder filled in from reference TRBV28 and TRBJ2-7): DVKVTQSSRYLVKRTGEKVFLECVQDMDHENMFWYRQDPGLGLRLIYFSYDVKMKEKGDIPEGYSVSREKKERFSLILESASTNQTSMYLCASYGTSGPYEQYFGPGTRLTVT.

The V call is TRBV5-1, the J call TRBJ2-7; the D gene is possibly TRBD1 (5 bases). V lost 0 bases, J lost 4 bases, and 11 bases lay in between. This CDR3 comprises 14 residues. CDR1 SGHRS and CDR2 YFSETQ come from the germline V gene. The CDR3 reads CASSLGWQGYEQYF. Written as DNA, the CDR3 is TGCGCCAGCAGCTTGGGATGGCAGGGTTACGAGCAGTACTTC.

The chain links TRBV30 to TRBJ2-7; 9 nucleotides line up with TRBD1. CDR1 and CDR2 (germline): GTSNPN, SVGIG (reference sequence). Trimming removed 3 bases from V and 5 bases from J; junction bases left unmatched: 17. The CDR3 runs to 17 residues. The CDR3 loop is CAWRRPPLGQGLNEQYF. The CDR3 DNA reads as TGTGCCTGGAGGCGACCTCCCTTGGGACAGGGTCTAAACGAGCAGTACTTC.

This clonotype was detected many times. V is TRBV6-1 and J is TRBJ2-7; 8 bases agree with TRBD1. CDR1 is MNHNS and CDR2 is SASEGT in the germline V gene. CDR3 length: 14 amino acids. V was pared by 7 bases and J by 4 bases, with 9 bases of the junction left unmatched. Here the CDR3 DNA reads TGTGCCAGCAACCCCGGGGACAGGTTATACGAGCAGTACTTC. This gives the protein CASNPGDRLYEQYF.

The chain combines TRBV6-2 or TRBV6-3 with TRBJ2-7; 7 bases are a match to TRBD1. The CDR3 is made up of 15 amino acids. The trim removed 6 bases at V and 4 bases at J, leaving 12 bases unmatched. CDR1 and CDR2 (germline): MNHEY, SVGEGT. The CDR3 region is CASSPPGQARYEQYF. CDR3 nucleotides: TGTGCCAGCAGCCCGCCCGGACAGGCCCGATACGAGCAGTACTTC.

This clonotype was found a few times. The genes are TRBV29-1 and TRBJ2-5; the D call may be TRBD1 or TRBD2 (5 bases each). The CDR3 has 12 amino acids. Germline CDR1 reads SQVTM; CDR2 reads ANQGSEA. Trimming removed 7 bases at V and 4 bases at J, with 13 bases between. The CDR3 nucleotides read TGCAGCGCGAGCCGGGACGGAGAGACCCAGTACTTC. Amino acids: CSASRDGETQYF.

This clonotype was seen a single time. The chain employs TRBV30 and TRBJ1-2; D is possibly TRBD1 (6 bases). V dropped 8 bases and J dropped 0 bases, with 13 bases sitting between them. Germline CDR1 reads GTSNPN; CDR2 reads SVGIG (reference sequence). This CDR3 region has 13 residues. For the CDR3, the DNA is TGTGCCGTCCCGGGACAAACTAACTATGGCTACACCTTC. It specifies CAVPGQTNYGYTF.